This note documents a single TCR beta chain sequence. Its antigen remains unknown. Germline CDR1 reads SEHNR; CDR2 reads FQNEAQ (reference sequence). V was clipped by 2 bases and J by 8 bases, with 10 bases between them. This CDR3 comprises 13 residues. Per the study methods: Without quality scores, immunoSEQ junctional reads could not be filtered like full-length reads. Profiled with immunoSEQ multiplex PCR; TCRdb holds only in-frame clones, not every one. V, J and clone size are those of that table, while D and trimming were read from the DNA. The sample lists about 690,000 clones, around 90% occurring once. The sample originates from a study of shared clonotypes between healthy human individuals. Study in general: Three plates were used per donor for CD4 naive, three for CD4 memory, two for CD8 naive and one for CD8 memory. Whole-study results and caveats: Blood was the sole source, and tissue repertoires probably differ. Sorted-subset samples were not fully sequenced, rarefaction indicated.

The sample taken for sequencing was memory CD8+ T cells from PBMCs. Subset indicated: CD45RO+ cells pooled with CCR7-negative TemRA cells. The sequence came from a man in his late teens or twenties in good health. Some clones in this sample may be carry-over from other donors' samples. The chain recombines TRBV7-9 with TRBJ1-3; TRBD1 is a possible D gene (5 bases). The CDR3 sequence is CASSLLGADTIYF. The CDR3 nucleotides read TGTGCCAGCAGCTTATTAGGGGCGGACACCATATATTTT.